This T cell receptor beta chain was identified during a study of blood T cell repertoires in COVID-19. Overall study: Acute and convalescent COVID-19 samples came from the United States, Italy and Spain. T cells, B-cell-depleted T cells, or PBMCs supplied cDNA or gDNA.

The junction had 7 bases not matched to a gene; V was cut back by 4 bases and J by 3 bases. CDR1 and CDR2 (germline): MNHEY, SVGAGI. CDR3 length equals 16 residues. Original handling: From reference gene primer amplification, estimates of nucleated cell counts were derived. Data came from immunoSEQ multiplex PCR; TCRdb stores just in-frame clones and leaves some out. D and trimming come from the DNA, and the V and J calls and clone size come from that table. The sample comprises roughly 59,000 clones, under 80% of which are singletons, and more than 8% rests with the top ten. This TCR derives from a human donor in a cohort sampled during active COVID-19. The genes are TRBV6-5 and TRBJ2-7; 12 bases line up with TRBD2. Sequencing was performed on peripheral blood. Here the CDR3 DNA reads TGTGCCAGCAGTTCGCGGACTAGCGGGGACCTCTACGAGCAGTACTTC. This translates into CASSSRTSGDLYEQYF.